This T cell receptor (beta chain) was observed in a study of CD8 T cells in ankylosing spondylitis. This clonotype was recorded many times. Its antigen is undetermined. Germline V gene data show CDR1 as SNHLY and CDR2 as FYNNEI. This CDR3 contains 15 residues. The trim removed 8 bases at V and 3 bases at J, leaving 7 bases unmatched. TCRdb re-derived calls from the 5' RACE reads in MiXCR, one entry per CDR3 protein. Found here are some 130,000 distinct CDR3 sequences, approximately 10% of them singletons; the top ten hold about 4%. The study's findings and limits: There was reportedly significant enrichment of clones that were disease-linked in matched ankylosing spondylitis synovial fluid. Existing reports had already noted some motif variants in reactive arthritis synovial fluid and blood. Eight or nine highly homologous variants formed a TCR beta motif that appeared characteristic of ankylosing spondylitis blood.

Sequenced material: blood, either unsorted or a sorted T cell fraction (not recorded which). This receptor was taken from a female donor with ankylosing spondylitis or in good health (not recorded which). The chain has TRBV2 and TRBJ1-5; 10 nucleotides align to TRBD1. CDR3 region: CASRRDRGSNQPQHF. CDR3 nucleotides: TGTGCCAGCCGCCGGGACAGGGGTTCCAATCAGCCCCAGCATTTT.